The 8 T cell receptor beta chains below all came from one sample that was sequenced in a study of early T cells in non-severe SARS-CoV-2 infection. TCRdb reanalysed the 5' RACE reads using MiXCR and keeps one entry per CDR3 protein. Seen here are about 35,000 distinct CDR3 sequences, roughly 6% observed once, and the top ten hold 4% to 4.5%. Here the sequenced sample was whole blood, taken at baseline. The source is an adult who was a healthcare worker with PCR-confirmed SARS-CoV-2 infection or an uninfected control (not recorded which).

This clonotype was observed many times. This chain connects TRBV6-2 or TRBV6-3 to TRBJ2-5; 9 bases align to TRBD2. The V gene's germline CDR1 is MNHEY and CDR2 SVGEGT. This CDR3 has 13 residues. After removal of 7 bases from V and 4 bases from J, the junction contained 4 bases not matched to a gene. CDR3 in amino acids: CASKIAGAETQYF. In nucleotides, the CDR3 is TGTGCCAGCAAAATAGCGGGGGCAGAGACCCAGTACTTC.

V is TRBV7-9 and J is TRBJ1-6; unclear D gene. The CDR3 spans 11 residues. V was trimmed by 5 bases and J by 8 bases, leaving 4 bases between them. Germline V lookup: CDR1 SEHNR, CDR2 FQNEAQ (reference sequence). The CDR3 sequence: CASSLDSPLHF. DNA of the CDR3: TGTGCCAGCAGCCTCGATTCACCCCTCCACTTT.

This clonotype appeared many times. J is TRBJ1-5 and V is TRBV5-5; TRBD1 aligns across 8 bases. The CDR3 covers 16 residues. V lost 0 bases and J lost 4; bases outside the gene matches: 6. Germline V gene data show CDR1 as SGHKS and CDR2 as YYEKEE (reference sequence). As DNA, the CDR3 is TGTGCCAGCAGCTTGGCCGGACAGGGACGGAATCAGCCCCAGCATTTT. Its translation: CASSLAGQGRNQPQHF.

This clonotype was detected ten times or more. CDR3 in DNA: TGTGCCAGCAACCCTATTAACTATGGCTACACCTTC. Translated: CASNPINYGYTF. The rearrangement joins TRBV7-9 to TRBJ1-2, with D unresolved. V was pared by 7 bases and J by 1 base, with 7 bases between. The germline V gene has CDR1 SEHNR and CDR2 FQNEAQ (reference sequence). CDR3 length equals 12 residues.

This clonotype was seen at least ten times. V and J are TRBV27 and TRBJ1-1, with D maybe TRBD1 (6 bases). CDR3 size: 13 residues. Germline V gene lookup returns CDR1 MNHEY and CDR2 SMNVEV (reference sequence). V dropped 4 bases and J dropped 5 bases, with 11 bases sitting between them. The CDR3: CASSSQGRTEAFF. For the CDR3, the DNA is TGTGCCAGCAGTTCACAGGGCCGGACTGAAGCTTTCTTT.

The sample holds many counts of this clonotype. This chain links TRBV6-2 or TRBV6-3 with TRBJ1-3; no firm D call. From germline, CDR1 is MNHEY and CDR2 SVGEGT. The V end was cut by 2 bases, the J end by 16 bases, with 12 bases between. CDR3 length: 11 amino acids. Here the CDR3 DNA reads TGTGCCAGCAGTTACGGAGGGTTGGCGTATTTT. Translated, it gives CASSYGGLAYF.

This clonotype was counted at least ten times. The chain recombines TRBV30 with TRBJ2-1; the D is unclear. V lost 2 bases and J lost 10, with 9 bases in between. Germline assignment: CDR1 GTSNPN and CDR2 SVGIG (reference sequence). The CDR3 is 11 residues long. The CDR3 DNA is TGTGCCTGGAGTAGGAACGTGGAGCAGTTCTTC. Its protein is CAWSRNVEQFF.

This chain uses TRBV6-2 or TRBV6-3 with TRBJ2-3, with D maybe TRBD2 (6 bases). Between the trimmed V and J ends, which lost 6 bases and 9 bases, there was a span of 13 bases. The germline CDR1 and CDR2 sequences are MNHEY and SVGEGT. The CDR3 length is 12 residues. The CDR3 bases are TGTGCCAGCAGCCATAGGGGAGGAACGCAGTATTTT. This translates into CASSHRGGTQYF.